This T cell receptor (beta chain) emerged from a study of identical twins (TCRdb year 2016). With regard to the full study: To test whether fetal clonotypes persist, this study deep-sequenced TCR alpha and beta repertoires from monozygotic twins, from unrelated adults of various ages, and from cord blood. To rule out contamination, the twin experiments were replicated at different times with different library preparation protocols. General conclusions and limits of the study: Because the same donors could not be followed over many years, conclusions were based on cross-sectional statistical analysis. Out-of-frame TCR alpha sequences shared between twins showed an excess of low generation-probability sequences compared with coincidental sharing between unrelated individuals. Zero-insertion analyses could be partly confounded by invariant T cells such as MAIT and iNKT, though diverse VJ usage argued against such confounding for most clonotypes. In monozygotic twins, recombination models systematically underestimated out-of-frame TCR alpha sharing, but the models matched the sharing seen between unrelated individuals. Fewer insertions were carried by abundant cord blood beta clonotypes, a similar but weaker trend appeared in young adult naive repertoires, and no such trend appeared in memory repertoires. The excess sharing between twins in beta out-of-frame sequences was weaker because fewer shared sequences reduced the signal-to-noise ratio.

This clonotype was seen only a few times. Its target antigen remains unknown. The record has no base qualities; no much larger clone is one base away. The germline V gene (reference sequence) sets CDR1 to LNHDA and CDR2 to SQIVND. Between the V and J ends, shortened by 4 bases and 0 bases respectively, the junction contains 19 bases. CDR3 length: 17 amino acids, cysteine to phenylalanine. The sequence is cut down to CDR3 DNA, 51 bases in frame from base 1. Every donor was a healthy Caucasian. The twin cohort comprised three pairs of female monozygotic twins, all aged roughly 18 to 30 years. RNA for TCR libraries was isolated from peripheral blood mononuclear cells. Library creation used 5' RACE. TCRdb records Illumina HiSeq 2000 as the sequencer. A universal primer binding site was added through template switching, and the final cDNA carried a unique molecular identifier so that TCR cDNA molecules could be counted accurately. Specific primers in the conserved constant-segment region were used to synthesize first-strand cDNA for the TCR alpha and beta chains. To control for contamination, every cDNA library was double barcoded, receiving both a SMART-Mk sample barcode and Illumina barcodes. TruSeq adapter sequences along with Illumina sample barcodes were introduced in two successive PCR steps. TCR alpha and beta cDNA libraries were sequenced on the Illumina HiSeq platform with custom primers. On the study's bioinformatics: Raw reads were processed with MiGEC to extract unique molecular identifiers, and MiXCR was used to determine CDR3 positions. Recombination models were inferred per individual with the repgenHMM and IGoR tools using an EM algorithm. Shared clonotype analysis was performed with the tcR package in R, normalizing sharing by the product of cloneset sizes. To study raw recombination free of thymic and clonal selection effects, out-of-frame nonproductive sequences were analyzed. TCRdb reprocessed the public reads (quality trimming at Q25 with fastp, clone calling with MiXCR) and kept in-frame beta chains. Rows are unified per CDR3 protein, each entry keeping the most common DNA and genes. What appears here as the V and J calls and clone size reflects TCRdb's work, not the paper's. A total of about 890,000 distinct CDR3 sequences appear in this sample, approximately 13% of them only once. The top ten constitute around 1.5% of the sample.

The same data also went into a second study, on yellow fever vaccine responses in identical twins. That second report states: The T cell response to vaccination in identical twins was reported by the authors to appear partly convergent and partly personalized. In the study, vaccine-responding T cell clones were precisely tracked in identical twins.

This receptor chain uses TRBV19 and TRBJ2-7; the D gene is possibly TRBD1 or TRBD2, each agreeing over 5 bases. This TCR derives from a woman between 18 and 29 years old in good health. Input material: PBMCs. The nucleotides read TGTGCCAGTAGTACCGCCACCGGGGCAGGTTTCTCCTACGAGCAGTACTTC. Its protein is CASSTATGAGFSYEQYF.